The rows below give T cell receptor beta chains drawn from one sample of a study of CD8 T cells in Susac syndrome. TCRdb independently ran MiXCR on the immunoSEQ multiplex PCR reads; one entry per CDR3 protein. The sample contains around 220,000 distinct CDR3 sequences, approximately 90% of which appear only once. What was sequenced was CD8+ T cells from PBMCs. The receptors shown here come from a human donor with multiple sclerosis. CDR3s include the opening cysteine and the closing phenylalanine or tryptophan. A D gene is named only where the DNA matches it firmly. The size of a clone is reported for some rows only, either as once, few or many, or as a class for expanded clones.

CDR3aa,CDR3nt,j_gene,v_gene,abundance,d_gene
CAISPASGSTDTQYF,TGTGCCATCAGTCCAGCTAGCGGTAGCACAGATACGCAGTATTTT,TRBJ2-3,TRBV10-3,.,TRBD2
CASSLKGLDSGANVLTF,TGTGCCAGCAGCTTGAAGGGCCTAGACTCTGGGGCCAACGTCCTGACTTTC,TRBJ2-6,TRBV7-9,.,.
CSAEGREGMGELFF,TGCAGTGCCGAGGGGCGGGAGGGGATGGGGGAGCTGTTTTTT,TRBJ2-2,TRBV20-1,.,TRBD2
CASSQDTHSSGYTF,TGCGCCAGCAGCCAAGATACCCACAGTAGTGGCTACACCTTC,TRBJ1-2,TRBV4-1,.,.
CASSPMVGGRTEAFF,TGTGCCAGCAGCCCGATGGTAGGGGGACGGACTGAAGCTTTCTTT,TRBJ1-1,TRBV3-1,.,.
CASSAQNRGLGANVLTF,TGTGCCAGCAGCGCTCAAAACAGGGGTTTAGGGGCCAACGTCCTGACTTTC,TRBJ2-6,TRBV7-9,.,TRBD1
CASSIEGASAEAFF,TGTGCCAGTAGTATTGAGGGGGCTTCCGCTGAAGCTTTCTTT,TRBJ1-1,TRBV19,.,TRBD1
CASSHGTNEQYF,TGTGCCAGCAGCCACGGGACAAACGAGCAGTACTTC,TRBJ2-7,TRBV7-9,.,.
CSVPQGTYVDGYTF,TGCAGCGTCCCACAGGGGACATACGTAGATGGCTACACCTTC,TRBJ1-2,TRBV29-1,.,TRBD1
CASSETRDYQETQYF,TGTGCCAGCAGCGAGACAAGGGATTACCAAGAGACCCAGTACTTC,TRBJ2-5,TRBV7-9,.,.
CATQRGGADTQYF,TGTGCCACCCAGCGGGGGGGAGCAGATACGCAGTATTTT,TRBJ2-3,TRBV6-6,.,TRBD2
CSVWGGGNNEQFF,TGCAGCGTGTGGGGGGGCGGAAACAATGAGCAGTTCTTC,TRBJ2-1,TRBV29-1,.,.
CASSQSTGQGTNYGYTF,TGTGCCAGCAGCCAATCGACGGGACAGGGTACTAACTATGGCTACACCTTC,TRBJ1-2,TRBV16,.,TRBD1
CASSLGAGFNIQYF,TGTGCCAGCAGCTTAGGGGCAGGGTTTAACATTCAGTACTTC,TRBJ2-4,TRBV7-8,.,.
CASSSIMIPYEQYF,TGTGCCAGCAGCTCAATCATGATCCCCTACGAGCAGTACTTC,TRBJ2-7,TRBV13,once,.
CATSSGLAGENIQYF,TGTGCCACCAGCTCGGGACTAGCGGGAGAAAACATTCAGTACTTC,TRBJ2-4,TRBV15,.,TRBD2
CASSYTGHEQYF,TGCGCCAGCAGCTATACAGGCCACGAGCAGTACTTC,TRBJ2-7,TRBV5-1,.,.
CASSLLDGYGYTF,TGTGCCAGCAGCTTATTGGACGGCTATGGCTACACCTTC,TRBJ1-2,TRBV7-8,.,.
CASSLGVGDPTQETQYF,TGTGCCAGCAGCTTAGGTGTTGGGGATCCAACCCAAGAGACCCAGTACTTC,TRBJ2-5,TRBV7-9,.,.
CATSRESGGGSEDF,TGTGCCACCAGCAGAGAGAGTGGGGGAGGCAGTGAAGACTTC,TRBJ2-5,TRBV15,.,.
CASSVEGTPYEQYF,TGTGCCAGCAGCGTAGAGGGGACACCATACGAGCAGTACTTC,TRBJ2-7,TRBV9,.,.
CASRTSSGSIEQFF,TGTGCCAGCAGGACGTCTAGCGGGAGTATTGAGCAGTTCTTC,TRBJ2-1,TRBV13,.,TRBD2
CASSQAGLTNEKLFF,TGTGCCAGCAGTCAAGCAGGGTTAACTAATGAAAAACTGTTTTTT,TRBJ1-4,TRBV14,.,.
CASSNRGAQETQYF,TGTGCCAGCAGCAACAGGGGCGCCCAAGAGACCCAGTACTTC,TRBJ2-5,TRBV13,.,TRBD1
CASRPGQGSVEQYF,TGTGCCAGCAGGCCGGGACAGGGGTCGGTGGAGCAGTACTTC,TRBJ2-7,TRBV12-3/TRBV12-4,.,TRBD1
CASSLGQGIAYEQYF,TGCGCCAGCAGCTTGGGGCAGGGTATCGCCTACGAGCAGTACTTC,TRBJ2-7,TRBV5-1,.,.
CASSFWVSGRYETQYF,TGTGCCAGCAGTTTTTGGGTTAGCGGGAGATATGAGACCCAGTACTTC,TRBJ2-5,TRBV12-3/TRBV12-4,once,TRBD2
CATSAGNTEAFF,TGTGCCACCAGTGCGGGGAACACTGAAGCTTTCTTT,TRBJ1-1,TRBV24-1,.,.
CASSLRPQLAGTNYNEQFF,TGTGCCAGCAGCCTTCGCCCCCAACTAGCGGGGACGAACTACAATGAGCAGTTCTTC,TRBJ2-1,TRBV4-2,.,TRBD2
CASSPPLAPLHF,TGTGCCAGCAGTCCACCGCTTGCACCCCTCCACTTT,TRBJ1-6,TRBV27,.,.
CASSRRAEGEKLFF,TGTGCCAGCAGCCGCAGGGCAGAGGGGGAAAAACTGTTTTTT,TRBJ1-4,TRBV12-3/TRBV12-4,.,.
CSARYSHSAWGYGYTF,TGCAGTGCTAGATACAGTCATAGTGCTTGGGGCTATGGCTACACCTTC,TRBJ1-2,TRBV20-1,.,.
CASSQTSGRAQETQYF,TGCGCCAGCAGCCAAACGAGCGGACGAGCTCAAGAGACCCAGTACTTC,TRBJ2-5,TRBV4-3,.,.
CASSQERTGATGELFF,TGTGCCAGCAGCCAAGAACGGACAGGGGCCACCGGGGAGCTGTTTTTT,TRBJ2-2,TRBV3-1,.,TRBD1
CASSPPQRGLQETQYF,TGTGCCAGCAGTCCGCCACAGCGGGGCTTACAAGAGACCCAGTACTTC,TRBJ2-5,TRBV27,.,TRBD2
CASSQTGTSGSYEQYF,TGTGCCAGCAGCCAAACCGGGACTAGCGGAAGCTACGAGCAGTACTTC,TRBJ2-7,TRBV14,once,TRBD2
CASSRNRLAGGPLETQYF,TGTGCCAGCAGCCGGAATAGACTAGCGGGAGGGCCTTTAGAGACCCAGTACTTC,TRBJ2-5,TRBV7-6,.,TRBD2
CASSLTSTANTEAFF,TGTGCCAGCAGCTTGACGTCGACAGCGAACACTGAAGCTTTCTTT,TRBJ1-1,TRBV27,once,.
CASSPGQNYEQYF,TGTGCCAGTTCTCCGGGACAGAACTACGAGCAGTACTTC,TRBJ2-7,TRBV19,.,TRBD1
CASSAGDAPLHF,TGTGCCAGCAGTGCAGGGGACGCACCCCTCCACTTT,TRBJ1-6,TRBV2,.,.
CASSSDTYGYTF,TGTGCCAGCAGCAGCGACACTTATGGCTACACCTTC,TRBJ1-2,TRBV21-1,once,.
CASSSRDDTQYF,TGTGCCAGCAGCTCCAGGGACGATACGCAGTATTTT,TRBJ2-3,TRBV7-9,.,.
CASSWTSGGALGNTGELFF,TGTGCCAGTAGCTGGACTAGCGGGGGGGCCCTGGGGAACACCGGGGAGCTGTTTTTT,TRBJ2-2,TRBV19,.,TRBD2
CASSFDRDSSYEQYF,TGTGCCAGCAGCTTCGACCGGGACTCTTCCTACGAGCAGTACTTC,TRBJ2-7,TRBV7-9,.,.
CASSLSMLFGQTQYF,TGTGCCAGCAGTTTATCGATGTTATTCGGTCAGACCCAGTACTTC,TRBJ2-5,TRBV28,.,.
CASSQTTGLAGVYEQYF,TGTGCCAGCAGCCAAACCACGGGACTAGCGGGAGTCTACGAGCAGTACTTC,TRBJ2-7,TRBV4-2,.,TRBD2
CASSFSRIDPNEQFF,TGTGCCAGCAGCTTCAGTCGGATCGATCCCAATGAGCAGTTCTTC,TRBJ2-1,TRBV5-4,.,.
CASSPLSGGDPYEQYF,TGTGCCAGCAGCCCTCTTAGCGGGGGGGACCCCTACGAGCAGTACTTC,TRBJ2-7,TRBV4-2,.,TRBD2
CASSSGPPPYNEQFF,.,TRBJ2-1,TRBV9,.,.
CASSVPLGGPNTGELFF,TGTGCCAGCAGCGTACCCCTTGGGGGACCGAACACCGGGGAGCTGTTTTTT,TRBJ2-2,TRBV9,.,.
CASSLDSLMNTEAFF,TGTGCCAGCAGCTTGGACAGCCTTATGAACACTGAAGCTTTCTTT,TRBJ1-1,TRBV13,.,.
CAWGGRGPYNEQFF,TGTGCCTGGGGAGGGCGCGGACCCTACAATGAGCAGTTCTTC,TRBJ2-1,TRBV30,.,.
CASTSGEGYEQYF,TGTGCCAGCACCTCGGGGGAGGGGTACGAGCAGTACTTC,TRBJ2-7,TRBV7-2,.,TRBD2
CASSLLVQNTEAFF,TGTGCCAGCAGTCTGCTAGTACAGAACACTGAAGCTTTCTTT,TRBJ1-1,TRBV12-3/TRBV12-4,.,.
CASSLEGLAIYEQFF,TGTGCCAGCAGCTTAGAGGGACTAGCGATCTATGAGCAGTTCTTC,TRBJ2-1,TRBV7-8,.,TRBD2
CASSPGGISNQPQHF,TGTGCCAGTAGTCCAGGGGGGATAAGCAATCAGCCCCAGCATTTT,TRBJ1-5,TRBV19,.,TRBD1
CASSLEVGDRAYEQYF,TGTGCCAGCAGCTTAGAAGTAGGGGACAGGGCTTACGAGCAGTACTTC,TRBJ2-7,TRBV11-2,.,TRBD1
CASREFSYEQYF,TGTGCCAGCAGAGAGTTCTCCTACGAGCAGTACTTC,TRBJ2-7,TRBV6-1,.,.
CASSHDRSEQYF,TGTGCCAGCAGCCATGACAGGAGCGAGCAGTACTTC,TRBJ2-7,TRBV6-5,.,.